These 9 T cell receptor beta chains came from one sample sequenced in a study of early T cells in non-severe SARS-CoV-2 infection. Using its own MiXCR run on the 5' RACE reads, TCRdb lists one record per CDR3 protein. Of approximately 47,000 distinct CDR3 sequences listed, 6.2% are singletons. The sample was whole blood, taken at baseline. The source is an adult who was a healthcare worker with PCR-confirmed SARS-CoV-2 infection or an uninfected control (not recorded which).

In its sample, this clonotype was seen a few times. The chain couples TRBV5-1 to TRBJ2-1, with 9 bases lining up with TRBD2. Germline CDR1 SGHRS, CDR2 YFSETQ. The CDR3 sequence is 15 residues long. Trimming cost V 0 bases and J 8 bases; bases outside gene matches: 6. This chain's CDR3 is CASSLERGRADEQFF. CDR3 in DNA: TGCGCCAGCAGCTTGGAGCGCGGGAGGGCCGATGAGCAGTTCTTC.

CDR3: CASSLSLGPDTQYF. CDR3 nucleotides: TGTGCCAGCAGCTTGAGCTTGGGGCCAGATACGCAGTATTTT. V gene TRBV7-9 combines with J gene TRBJ2-3; a weak D match, TRBD1 (5 bases). The CDR3 has 14 amino acids. V was shortened by 3 bases and J by 4 bases, with 11 bases between the two germline ends. CDR1 is SEHNR, CDR2 FQNEAQ, per germline (reference sequence).

This clonotype is labeled as medium-sized (0.01 to 0.1%). The chain recombines TRBV29-1 with TRBJ2-1; 10 bases are a match to TRBD2. The CDR3 is made up of 13 amino acids. V was clipped by 7 bases and J by 8 bases; unmatched bases: 8. Germline-derived CDR1 and CDR2 are SQVTM and ANQGSEA. CDR3 coding DNA: TGCAGCGCCTCTAGCGGGAGAGGTGATGAGCAGTTCTTC. Translation: CSASSGRGDEQFF.

This sequence joins TRBV5-1 and TRBJ2-7, with 9 positions matching TRBD1. Germline assignment: CDR1 SGHRS and CDR2 YFSETQ. This CDR3 spans 15 amino acids. V dropped 6 bases and J dropped 1; count of bases not matched to a gene: 8. The CDR3 DNA follows: TGCGCCAGCACACCCGGGACAGGGATATCCTACGAGCAGTACTTC. It encodes CASTPGTGISYEQYF.

This clonotype appeared a few times. The chain links TRBV20-1 to TRBJ2-3; D remains ambiguous. Germline V gene sequence: CDR1 DFQATT, CDR2 SNEGSKA (reference sequence). Trimming pared 0 bases from V and 0 bases from J, leaving 13 bases between. The CDR3 is made up of 16 amino acids. The CDR3 DNA follows: TGCAGTGCTAGAGATAAGACCCCGAGGAGCACAGATACGCAGTATTTT. It translates to CSARDKTPRSTDTQYF.

This clonotype was recorded at least ten times. The chain joins TRBV6-2 or TRBV6-3 to TRBJ2-1; D uncertain. This CDR3 region has 12 residues. Germline V lookup: CDR1 MNHEY, CDR2 SVGEGT. V shed 2 bases and J shed 9 bases, with 8 bases lying between them. CDR3 protein: CASSYGRIEQFF. The CDR3 nucleotides read TGTGCCAGCAGTTACGGTAGGATTGAGCAGTTCTTC.

This clonotype was counted many times. J is TRBJ2-7 and V is TRBV6-2 or TRBV6-3; 9 bases match TRBD1. The CDR3 runs 15 residues. The J segment lost 4 bases and the V segment lost 10 bases, leaving 14 bases of the junction unmatched. Germline V CDR1 and CDR2: MNHEY, SVGEGT. The CDR3 DNA follows: TGTGCCACCAACAAAGAAGGACAGGGGCGGTACGAGCAGTACTTC. This translates into CATNKEGQGRYEQYF.

This sequence joins TRBV19 and TRBJ1-5, with D perhaps matching TRBD1 (5 bases). This CDR3 is 15 amino acids long. V lost 3 bases, J lost 3 bases, and 12 bases lay in between. CDR1 is LNHDA and CDR2 is SQIVND in the germline V gene (reference sequence). The CDR3 DNA follows: TGTGCCAGTAGTATCGGGAGGACACTCAATCAGCCCCAGCATTTT. As protein: CASSIGRTLNQPQHF.

This clonotype has at least ten counts. The rearrangement joins TRBV3-1 to TRBJ2-5; no clear D. CDR3 length: 12 amino acids. V was pared by 1 base and J by 6 bases, with 6 bases between. Germline CDR1 LGHDT, CDR2 YNNKEL (reference sequence). This CDR3 is CASSQVLQTQYF. CDR3 sequence (DNA): TGTGCCAGCAGCCAAGTCTTGCAGACCCAGTACTTC.